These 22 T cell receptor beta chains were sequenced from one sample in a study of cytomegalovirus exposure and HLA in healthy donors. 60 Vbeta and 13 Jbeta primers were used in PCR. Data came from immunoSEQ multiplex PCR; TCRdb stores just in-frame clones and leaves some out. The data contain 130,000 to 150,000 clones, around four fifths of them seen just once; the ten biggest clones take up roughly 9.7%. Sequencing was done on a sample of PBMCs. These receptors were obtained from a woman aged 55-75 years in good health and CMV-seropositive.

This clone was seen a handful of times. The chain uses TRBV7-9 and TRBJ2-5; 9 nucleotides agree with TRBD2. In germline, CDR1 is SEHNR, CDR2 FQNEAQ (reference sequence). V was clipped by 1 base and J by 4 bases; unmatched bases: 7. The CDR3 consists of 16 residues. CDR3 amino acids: CASSLEVSGRGETQYF. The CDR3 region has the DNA TGTGCCAGCAGCTTAGAGGTTAGCGGGAGAGGAGAGACCCAGTACTTC.

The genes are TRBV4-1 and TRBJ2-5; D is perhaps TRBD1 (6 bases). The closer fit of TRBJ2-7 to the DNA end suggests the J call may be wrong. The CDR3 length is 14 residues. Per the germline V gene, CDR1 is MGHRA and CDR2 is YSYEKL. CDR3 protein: CASSQVGQSYEQYF. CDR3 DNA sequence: TGCGCCAGCAGCCAGGTTGGACAGTCCTACGAGCAGTACTTC.

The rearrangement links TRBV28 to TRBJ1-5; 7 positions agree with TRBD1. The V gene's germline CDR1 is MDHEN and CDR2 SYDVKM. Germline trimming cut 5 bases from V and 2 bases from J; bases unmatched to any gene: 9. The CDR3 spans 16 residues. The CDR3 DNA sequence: TGTGCCAGCAGTGAAACACAGGGGATCGGCAATCAGCCCCAGCATTTT. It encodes CASSETQGIGNQPQHF.

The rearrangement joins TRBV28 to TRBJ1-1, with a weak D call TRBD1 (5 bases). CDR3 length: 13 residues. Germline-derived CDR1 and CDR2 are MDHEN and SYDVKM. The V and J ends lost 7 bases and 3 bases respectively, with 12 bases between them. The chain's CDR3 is CASTSDSYTEAFF. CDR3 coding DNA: TGTGCCAGCACCTCCGACAGTTACACTGAAGCTTTCTTT. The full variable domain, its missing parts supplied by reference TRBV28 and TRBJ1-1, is DVKVTQSSRYLVKRTGEKVFLECVQDMDHENMFWYRQDPGLGLRLIYFSYDVKMKEKGDIPEGYSVSREKKERFSLILESASTNQTSMYLCASTSDSYTEAFFGQGTRLTVV.

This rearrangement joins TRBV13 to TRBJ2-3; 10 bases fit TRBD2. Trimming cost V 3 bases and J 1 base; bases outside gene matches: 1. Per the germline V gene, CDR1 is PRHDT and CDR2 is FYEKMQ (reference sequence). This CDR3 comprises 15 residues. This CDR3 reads CASSFGTSGTDTQYF. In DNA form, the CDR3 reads TGTGCCAGCAGCTTCGGGACTAGCGGCACAGATACGCAGTATTTT.

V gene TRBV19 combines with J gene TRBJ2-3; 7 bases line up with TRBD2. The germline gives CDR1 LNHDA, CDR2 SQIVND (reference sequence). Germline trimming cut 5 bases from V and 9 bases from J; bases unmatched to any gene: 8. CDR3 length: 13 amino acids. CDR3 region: CASSQAASGTQYF. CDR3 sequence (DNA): TGTGCCAGTAGTCAGGCCGCTAGCGGAACGCAGTATTTT.

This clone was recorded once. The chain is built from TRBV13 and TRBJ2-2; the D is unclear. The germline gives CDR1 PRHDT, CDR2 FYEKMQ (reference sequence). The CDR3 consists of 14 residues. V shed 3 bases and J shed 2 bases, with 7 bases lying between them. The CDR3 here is CASSFPTNTGELFF. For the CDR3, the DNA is TGTGCCAGCAGCTTCCCCACAAACACCGGGGAGCTGTTTTTT.

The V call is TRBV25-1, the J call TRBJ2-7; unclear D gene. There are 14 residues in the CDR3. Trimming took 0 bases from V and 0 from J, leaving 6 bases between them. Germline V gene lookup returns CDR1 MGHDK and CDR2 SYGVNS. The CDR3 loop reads CASSEYTSSYEQYF. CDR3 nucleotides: TGTGCCAGCAGTGAATATACAAGCTCCTACGAGCAGTACTTC.

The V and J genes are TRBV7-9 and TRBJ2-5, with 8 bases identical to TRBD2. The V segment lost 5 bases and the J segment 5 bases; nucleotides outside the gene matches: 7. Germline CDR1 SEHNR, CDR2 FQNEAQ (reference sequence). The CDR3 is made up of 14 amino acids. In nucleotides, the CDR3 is TGTGCCAGCAGCCCGGGACTAGGTCGGGAGACCCAGTACTTC. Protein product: CASSPGLGRETQYF.

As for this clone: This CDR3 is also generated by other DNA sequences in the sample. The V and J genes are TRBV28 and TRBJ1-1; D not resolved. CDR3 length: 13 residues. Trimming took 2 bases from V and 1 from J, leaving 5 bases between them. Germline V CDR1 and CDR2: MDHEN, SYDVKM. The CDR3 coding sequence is TGTGCCAGCAGTTTAGCCGGGAACACTGAAGCTTTCTTT. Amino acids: CASSLAGNTEAFF.

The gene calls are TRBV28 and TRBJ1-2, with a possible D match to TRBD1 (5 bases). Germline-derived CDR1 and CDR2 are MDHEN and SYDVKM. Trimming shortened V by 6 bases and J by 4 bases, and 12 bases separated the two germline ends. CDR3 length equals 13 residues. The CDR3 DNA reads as TGTGCCAGCAGCTCGACAGCGCTCTATGGCTACACCTTC. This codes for CASSSTALYGYTF.

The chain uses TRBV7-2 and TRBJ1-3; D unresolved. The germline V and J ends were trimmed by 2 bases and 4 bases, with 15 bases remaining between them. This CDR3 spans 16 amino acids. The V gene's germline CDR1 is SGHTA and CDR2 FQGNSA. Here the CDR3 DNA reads TGTGCCAGCAGCTTAAGATGGCGGGGTCAGGGAAACACCATATATTTT. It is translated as CASSLRWRGQGNTIYF.

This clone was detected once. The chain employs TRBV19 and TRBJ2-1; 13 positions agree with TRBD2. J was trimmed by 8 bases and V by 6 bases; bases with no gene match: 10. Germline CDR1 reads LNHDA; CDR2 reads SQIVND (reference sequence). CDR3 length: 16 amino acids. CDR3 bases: TGTGCCAGTAGCCGGGGGACTAGCGGGAAAAAGGATGAGCAGTTCTTC. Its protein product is CASSRGTSGKKDEQFF.

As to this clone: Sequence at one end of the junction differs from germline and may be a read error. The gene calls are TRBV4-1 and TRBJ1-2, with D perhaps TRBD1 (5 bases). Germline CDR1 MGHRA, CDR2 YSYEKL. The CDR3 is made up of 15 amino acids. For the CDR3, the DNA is TGCGCCAGCAGCCAAGGTGACCGGGACTCAGATGGCCACACCTTC. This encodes CASSQGDRDSDGHTF.

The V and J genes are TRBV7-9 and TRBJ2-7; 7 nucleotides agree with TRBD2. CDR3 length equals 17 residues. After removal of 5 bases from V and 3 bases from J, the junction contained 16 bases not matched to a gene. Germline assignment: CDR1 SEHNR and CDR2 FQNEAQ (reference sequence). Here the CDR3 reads CASSNPRLAGEVYEQYF. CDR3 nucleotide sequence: TGTGCCAGCAGCAACCCCCGACTAGCCGGAGAGGTCTACGAGCAGTACTTC.

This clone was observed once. The CDR3, as DNA: TGCAGCGTGTCCGGGACAGGGGTCACCGGGGAGCTGTTTTTT. Amino acid sequence: CSVSGTGVTGELFF. The V gene is TRBV29-1, the J gene TRBJ2-2, with TRBD1 matching over 10 bases. The germline gives CDR1 SQVTM, CDR2 ANQGSEA. Germline trimming cut 6 bases from V and 4 bases from J; bases unmatched to any gene: 5. This CDR3 has 14 amino acids.

CDR3: CASCDGQRLETQYF. The CDR3 DNA follows: TGTGCCAGCTGCGACGGACAGCGTTTGGAGACCCAGTACTTC. The J gene is TRBJ2-5, the V gene TRBV7-8; D possibly corresponds to TRBD1 (6 bases). The V and J ends lost 8 bases and 5 bases respectively, with 18 bases between them. Per germline, CDR1 SGHVS and CDR2 FQNEAQ. This CDR3 region has 14 residues.

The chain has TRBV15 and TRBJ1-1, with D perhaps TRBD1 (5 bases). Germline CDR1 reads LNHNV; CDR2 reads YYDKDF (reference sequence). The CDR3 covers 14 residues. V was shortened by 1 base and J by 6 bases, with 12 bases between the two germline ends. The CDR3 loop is CATSRGRGSPEAFF. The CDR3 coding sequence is TGTGCCACCAGCAGAGGACGGGGGTCCCCTGAAGCTTTCTTT.

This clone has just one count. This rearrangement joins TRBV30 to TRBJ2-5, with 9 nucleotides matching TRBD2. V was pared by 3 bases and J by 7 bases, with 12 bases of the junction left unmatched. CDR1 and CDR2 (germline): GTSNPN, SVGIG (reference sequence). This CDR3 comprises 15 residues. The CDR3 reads CAWRLGSGRGGTQYF. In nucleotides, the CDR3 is TGTGCCTGGAGGCTGGGTAGCGGGAGAGGGGGGACCCAGTACTTC.

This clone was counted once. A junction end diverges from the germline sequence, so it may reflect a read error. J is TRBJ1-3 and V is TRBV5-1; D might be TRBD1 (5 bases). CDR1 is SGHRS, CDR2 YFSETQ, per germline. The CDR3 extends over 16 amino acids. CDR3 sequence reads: CASSLGGGDAGNIIYF. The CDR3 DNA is TGCGCCAGCAGCTTGGGTGGAGGGGATGCTGGAAACATCATATATTTT.

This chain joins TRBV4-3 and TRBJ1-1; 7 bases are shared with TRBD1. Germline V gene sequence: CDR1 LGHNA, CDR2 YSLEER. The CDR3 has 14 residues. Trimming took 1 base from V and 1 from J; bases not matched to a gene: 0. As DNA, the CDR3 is TGCGCCAGCAGCCAAGGGGACAGGAACACTGAAGCTTTCTTT. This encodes CASSQGDRNTEAFF.

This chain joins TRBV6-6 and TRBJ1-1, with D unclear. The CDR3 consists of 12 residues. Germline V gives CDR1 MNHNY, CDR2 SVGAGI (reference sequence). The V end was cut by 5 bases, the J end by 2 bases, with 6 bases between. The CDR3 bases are TGTGCCAGCAGTCGCCTAAACACTGAAGCTTTCTTT. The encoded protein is CASSRLNTEAFF.